The 25 T cell receptor beta chains below come from one sample, sequenced in a study of a mutant IDH1 vaccine in newly diagnosed glioma. The antigens these receptors bind are not known. Method: immunoSEQ multiplex PCR; TCRdb's copy keeps in-frame clones and lacks some. This sample has around 130,000 clones; about 82% occur once, and the top ten carry 5.5%. Time point described: week 11, during vaccination. Doses comprised 300 ug of mutant IDH1 20-mer peptide each, plus topical imiquimod. This specimen was PBMCs, taken from a glioma patient whose treatment included an IDH1 peptide vaccine. These receptors originate from a man aged 40-50 years with glioma.

This clone has at least ten counts. This chain connects TRBV2 to TRBJ1-3; perhaps TRBD1 as D (5 bases). Between the trimmed V and J ends, which lost 4 bases and 2 bases, there was a span of 15 bases. CDR1 SNHLY and CDR2 FYNNEI come from the germline V gene. This CDR3 contains 16 residues. This chain's CDR3 is CASSAQGPGAGNTIYF. CDR3 bases: TGTGCCAGCAGTGCCCAGGGACCCGGGGCTGGAAACACCATATATTTT.

This clone was detected once. The rearrangement links TRBV4-3 to TRBJ1-5; D uncertain. Germline V lookup: CDR1 LGHNA, CDR2 YSLEER. Deletions cut 0 bases from V and 1 base from J, with 7 bases between. CDR3 length: 15 residues. CDR3 nucleotide sequence: TGCGCCAGCAGCCAAGATGGCCGCAGCAATCAGCCCCAGCATTTT. Protein product: CASSQDGRSNQPQHF.

This clone was recorded once. The chain combines TRBV7-9 with TRBJ2-7; 9 positions match TRBD1. V shed 5 bases and J 0 bases; nucleotides not matched to a gene: 5. This CDR3 is 15 amino acids long. Germline values: CDR1 SEHNR, CDR2 FQNEAQ (reference sequence). In nucleotides, the CDR3 is TGTGCCAGCAGCCGTGGACAGGGGTTCTCCTACGAGCAGTACTTC. This sequence encodes CASSRGQGFSYEQYF.

The rearrangement uses TRBV21-1 and TRBJ2-7; the table's D gene call, TRBD2, was not cross checked with the DNA. TRBV21-1 is given as a pseudogene. The CDR3 has 16 amino acids. The CDR3 DNA sequence: TGTGCCAGCAGCAAAGTAACTAGCGGGTCCTCCTACGAGCAGTACTTC. Residues: CASSKVTSGSSYEQYF.

The chain has TRBV19 and TRBJ1-2, with a tentative D call TRBD1 (5 bases). The CDR3 length is 18 residues. Trimming shortened V by 0 bases and J by 7 bases, and 24 bases separated the two germline ends. Germline CDR1 reads LNHDA; CDR2 reads SQIVND (reference sequence). The CDR3 sequence: CASSIDGFADSTASGYTF. CDR3 bases: TGTGCCAGTAGTATAGATGGATTTGCAGACAGTACGGCTTCTGGCTACACCTTC. Full variable domain (rest looked up from reference TRBV19 and TRBJ1-2): DGGITQSPKYLFRKEGQNVTLSCEQNLNHDAMYWYRQDPGQGLRLIYYSQIVNDFQKGDIAEGYSVSREKKESFPLTVTSAQKNPTAFYLCASSIDGFADSTASGYTFGSGTRLTVV.

This chain connects TRBV14 to TRBJ2-7, with D hard to call. V lost 2 bases, J lost 1 base, and 15 bases lay in between. The CDR3 covers 16 residues. Germline V CDR1 and CDR2: SGHDN, FVKESK. The CDR3 DNA follows: TGTGCCAGCAGCCAAAAAGCTACGAAAGAGTCCTACGAGCAGTACTTC. Translated, it gives CASSQKATKESYEQYF.

The chain combines TRBV4-2 with TRBJ1-6; D is perhaps TRBD1 (5 bases). V was cut by 1 base and J by 10 bases, with 17 bases left in between. The CDR3 is 16 amino acids. CDR1 is LGHNA and CDR2 is YNFKEQ in the germline V gene. The CDR3 loop reads CASSQVSGEMDSPLHF. The CDR3 region has the DNA TGTGCCAGCAGCCAAGTATCGGGGGAAATGGACTCACCCCTCCACTTT.

The chain links TRBV7-8 to TRBJ2-7, with 7 positions matching TRBD1. The V segment lost 4 bases and the J segment 9 bases; nucleotides outside the gene matches: 12. Germline CDR1 and CDR2: SGHVS and FQNEAQ. The CDR3 covers 14 residues. This CDR3 is CASSSAGGGRGQYF. CDR3 in DNA: TGTGCCAGCAGCTCCGCAGGGGGTGGCCGGGGGCAGTACTTC.

This sequence joins TRBV18 and TRBJ1-5; D might be TRBD1 (5 bases). Germline V lookup: CDR1 KGHSH, CDR2 LQKENI. Trimming removed 3 bases at V and 2 bases at J, with 11 bases between. The CDR3 is 15 residues long. CDR3 amino acids: CASSPSGGGNQPQHF. The DNA of the CDR3 is TGTGCCAGCTCACCTTCGGGGGGAGGCAATCAGCCCCAGCATTTT.

CDR3 sequence (DNA): TGTGCCACCAGCAGAGATCCTTTGGGAAATAATTCACCCCTCCACTTT. Protein product: CATSRDPLGNNSPLHF. The chain joins TRBV15 to TRBJ1-6; D is unclear. This CDR3 is built from 16 residues. The germline CDR1 and CDR2 sequences are LNHNV and YYDKDF (reference sequence). V lost 0 bases to trimming and J lost 5 bases, with 11 bases between them.

This chain uses TRBV15 with TRBJ2-5, with TRBD1 identical over 7 bases. The better agreement between TRBJ2-7 and the DNA end casts doubt on the J call. Germline loops: CDR1 LNHNV, CDR2 YYDKDF (reference sequence). There are 13 residues in the CDR3. CDR3 DNA: TGTGCCACCAGCAGCGACACAGGGGCCGAGCAGTACTTC. Protein sequence: CATSSDTGAEQYF.

The V call is TRBV7-2, the J call TRBJ2-7, with TRBD1 as a possible D gene (6 bases). The ends were cut back, 7 bases at V and 6 bases at J, with 16 bases in the middle. The germline V gene has CDR1 SGHTA and CDR2 FQGNSA. This CDR3 has 13 residues. CDR3 sequence: CASTQGLYGEQYF. The CDR3 DNA follows: TGTGCCAGCACCCAGGGGTTGTACGGCGAGCAGTACTTC.

The rearrangement joins TRBV28 to TRBJ1-1; D gene ambiguous. Trimming left V 4 bases short and J 5 bases short, with 8 bases between. The CDR3 is 12 residues long. Germline V gives CDR1 MDHEN, CDR2 SYDVKM. This CDR3 reads CASSSSGTEAFF. The CDR3 DNA reads TGTGCCAGCAGTTCGTCGGGTACTGAAGCTTTCTTT.

This clone occurred a few times. The chain couples TRBV29-1 to TRBJ1-2; 8 bases fit TRBD1. The CDR3 sequence is 13 residues long. Germline trimming cut 4 bases from V and 8 bases from J; bases unmatched to any gene: 9. Germline CDR1 and CDR2: SQVTM and ANQGSEA. The DNA for the CDR3 is TGCAGCGTTGCCCTTACGACAGGGGCCGGCTACACCTTC. It is translated as CSVALTTGAGYTF. Complete variable domain (other parts from reference TRBV29-1 and TRBJ1-2): SAVISQKPSRDICQRGTSLTIQCQVDSQVTMMFWYRQQPGQSLTLIATANQGSEATYESGFVIDKFPISRPNLTFSTLTVSNMSPEDSSIYLCSVALTTGAGYTFGSGTRLTVV.

The chain uses TRBV19 and TRBJ2-6, with D tentatively TRBD1 (6 bases). The CDR3 length is 18 residues. The V and J ends lost 7 bases and 2 bases respectively, with 21 bases between them. Germline lookup yields CDR1 LNHDA and CDR2 SQIVND (reference sequence). The CDR3 DNA sequence: TGTGCCAGTAAAGCCGCCAGGGGACCCGCAACTGGGGCCAACGTCCTGACTTTC. Amino acids: CASKAARGPATGANVLTF.

CDR3 DNA: TGTGCCAGCTCACCATTGACAAAGAGCCAAGAGACCCAGTACTTC. Translating it yields CASSPLTKSQETQYF. The chain employs TRBV18 and TRBJ2-5; D call uncertain. V was pared by 2 bases and J by 1 base, with 11 bases between. The CDR3 consists of 15 residues. Germline V gene data show CDR1 as KGHSH and CDR2 as LQKENI.

The CDR3 loop is CASSSVRGGKETQYF. In DNA form, the CDR3 reads TGCGCCAGCAGCTCGGTTCGGGGCGGAAAAGAGACCCAGTACTTC. The gene calls are TRBV5-1 and TRBJ2-5, with D possibly being TRBD1 or TRBD2 (5 bases each). The CDR3 is 15 residues long. V lost 3 bases to trimming and J lost 3 bases, with 15 bases between them. The germline CDR1 and CDR2 sequences are SGHRS and YFSETQ.

V is TRBV28 and J is TRBJ1-2, with 7 positions matching TRBD1. V lost 6 bases, J lost 4 bases, and 8 bases stayed unmatched. The CDR3 consists of 14 residues. Germline CDR1 MDHEN, CDR2 SYDVKM. The CDR3 loop is CASSFIQGGYGYTF. In DNA, the CDR3 is TGTGCCAGCAGCTTTATCCAGGGGGGCTATGGCTACACCTTC.

This clone came up a few times. The chain links TRBV27 to TRBJ2-2; D might be TRBD2 (5 bases). Germline assignment: CDR1 MNHEY and CDR2 SMNVEV (reference sequence). This CDR3 contains 14 residues. Trimming removed 7 bases at V and 10 bases at J, with 19 bases between. CDR3 sequence reads: CASTSGWSGQELFF. The CDR3 region has the DNA TGTGCCAGCACCAGCGGATGGAGCGGTCAGGAGCTGTTTTTT.

V is TRBV27 and J is TRBJ2-5, with TRBD1 matching over 10 bases. The CDR3 sequence is 13 residues long. After removal of 10 bases from V and 2 bases from J, the junction contained 4 bases not matched to a gene. Germline V gene lookup returns CDR1 MNHEY and CDR2 SMNVEV (reference sequence). The CDR3 spells CATRTGGQETQYF. The CDR3 DNA reads as TGTGCCACAAGGACAGGGGGACAAGAGACCCAGTACTTC.

The V gene is TRBV20-1, the J gene TRBJ2-1, with a weak D call TRBD1 (5 bases). The germline V and J ends were trimmed by 5 bases and 7 bases, with 9 bases remaining between them. Germline-derived CDR1 and CDR2 are DFQATT and SNEGSKA (reference sequence). This CDR3 has 11 amino acids. Written as DNA, the CDR3 is TGCAGTGCTTCTAAGGGGAATGAGCAGTTCTTC. Its protein product is CSASKGNEQFF.

V and J are TRBV9 and TRBJ2-4; D gene uncertain. Germline CDR1 and CDR2: SGDLS and YYNGEE. This CDR3 region has 17 residues. V was pared by 7 bases and J by 1 base, with 21 bases between. The CDR3 DNA sequence: TGTGCCAGCTCCACCGTCCTCAGACCCTACGCCAAAAACATTCAGTACTTC. The encoded protein is CASSTVLRPYAKNIQYF.

The DNA for the CDR3 is TGTGCCAGCAGTTTGAAGGGGGGGGCCGGTTCACCCCTCCACTTT. It specifies CASSLKGGAGSPLHF. V and J are TRBV6-5 and TRBJ1-6; possible D gene TRBD1, 6 bases. V lost 4 bases and J lost 9, with 16 bases in between. In germline, CDR1 is MNHEY, CDR2 SVGAGI. This CDR3 has 15 amino acids.

This clone appeared a few times. V is TRBV6-5 and J is TRBJ1-4; D is possibly TRBD1 (6 bases). CDR3 size: 14 residues. V lost 4 bases to trimming and J lost 7 bases, with 13 bases between them. The germline gives CDR1 MNHEY, CDR2 SVGAGI. The CDR3 sequence is CASSWGRGGEKLFF. The CDR3 DNA sequence: TGTGCCAGCAGTTGGGGCAGGGGAGGTGAAAAACTGTTTTTT.

The rearrangement joins TRBV4-2 to TRBJ2-5; TRBD1 aligns across 10 bases. Germline lookup yields CDR1 LGHNA and CDR2 YNFKEQ. This CDR3 has 14 residues. The V gene end was trimmed by 4 bases and the J gene end by 5 bases; junction bases not matched to a gene: 4. This CDR3 is CASSLRTGGETQYF. The CDR3 bases are TGTGCCAGCAGCCTACGGACAGGGGGGGAGACCCAGTACTTC.